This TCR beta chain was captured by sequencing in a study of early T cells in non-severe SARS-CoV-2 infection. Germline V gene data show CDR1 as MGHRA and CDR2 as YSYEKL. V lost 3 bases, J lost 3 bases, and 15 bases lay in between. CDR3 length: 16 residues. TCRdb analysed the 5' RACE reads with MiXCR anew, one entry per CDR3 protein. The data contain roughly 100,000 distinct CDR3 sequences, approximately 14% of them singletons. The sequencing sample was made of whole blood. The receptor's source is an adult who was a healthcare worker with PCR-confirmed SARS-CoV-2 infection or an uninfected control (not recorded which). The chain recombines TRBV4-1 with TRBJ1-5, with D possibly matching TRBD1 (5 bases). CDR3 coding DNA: TGCGCCAGCAGCCATCCCGGGGGACGGCTCAATCAGCCCCAGCATTTT. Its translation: CASSHPGGRLNQPQHF.